This entry features one T cell receptor (beta chain) sequence. This sample was included in a study of early stage breast cancer tumors. Background on the study: ER+/PR+/HER2- status applied to about 70% of the 16 invasive breast tumors. Average read coverage per sample was 7.5 to 10-fold. Seven to nine ER+/PR+/HER2- tumors were invasive ductal; four were invasive lobular.

Between the trimmed V and J ends, which lost 4 bases and 0 bases, there was a span of 12 bases. This CDR3 spans 15 amino acids. Germline values: CDR1 MNHEY, CDR2 SVGAGI. Some clones are missing from TCRdb's copy, which holds only in-frame ones; the method was immunoSEQ multiplex PCR. The table records just over 70,000 clones, 70% to 85% of them present only once. The sample was blood. The clonotype originates from a person in their 60s with breast cancer. The chain joins TRBV6-5 to TRBJ2-5; D not resolved. The chain's CDR3 is CASSSSQRYQETQYF. The CDR3 nucleotides read TGTGCCAGCAGTTCATCACAGAGGTACCAAGAGACCCAGTACTTC.